Shown below are 2 T cell receptor beta chains from a single sample sequenced in a study of blood T cell repertoires in COVID-19. Assay used: immunoSEQ multiplex PCR; TCRdb lists only in-frame clones, some missing. The data show fewer than 350,000 clones, around 89% seen once. Sequencing used PBMCs or T cells enriched from blood (not recorded which). The receptor set was obtained from a woman in her thirties with acute COVID-19.

The V call is TRBV6-5, the J call TRBJ1-6; D unresolved. Per germline, CDR1 MNHEY and CDR2 SVGAGI. The CDR3 loop spans 12 amino acids. Trimming left V 7 bases short and J 8 bases short, with 9 bases between. The CDR3 region is CASTGFDSPLHF. Here the CDR3 DNA reads TGTGCCAGCACCGGGTTTGATTCACCCCTCCACTTT.

The chain links TRBV18 to TRBJ2-1; 13 bases are shared with TRBD2. This CDR3 spans 17 amino acids. CDR1 and CDR2 from the germline V gene are KGHSH and LQKENI. The V gene end was trimmed by 4 bases and the J gene end by 7 bases; junction bases not matched to a gene: 10. The CDR3 reads CASSRQAGLAGVNEQFF. The CDR3 bases are TGTGCCAGCTCACGACAGGCCGGACTAGCGGGAGTGAATGAGCAGTTCTTC.